These T cell receptor beta chains were read from a single sample in a study of T cell responses to AZD1222 COVID-19 vaccine. This table comes from immunoSEQ multiplex PCR, and its TCRdb copy is limited to in-frame clones, with some not included. The data contain some 130,000 clones, 70% to 90% of them singletons. Specimen: peripheral blood, collected on day 0 of AZD1222 vaccination. These receptors were obtained from an adult in good health. Both conserved end residues are part of each CDR3. The D gene is left open where the match is weak. Size values are once, few and many counts, or a class for expanded clones, and some rows have none.

V gene	clone size	D gene	J gene	CDR3 DNA	CDR3 protein
TRBV7-2	NA	NA	TRBJ1-2	TGTGCCAGCAGCTTAGGTCTCAGGGAAGGCTACACCTTC	CASSLGLREGYTF
TRBV7-3	NA	NA	TRBJ2-1	TGTGCCAGCAGCTTACCCCCCCAGAGTGAGCAGTTCTTC	CASSLPPQSEQFF
TRBV20-1	NA	NA	TRBJ1-2	TGCAGTGCTAGTCTGGTAACCTATGGCTACACCTTC	CSASLVTYGYTF
TRBV27	NA	NA	TRBJ1-5	TGTGCCAGCAGTTATTTCCTCAATCAGCCCCAGCATTTT	CASSYFLNQPQHF
TRBV10-3	once	TRBD1	TRBJ1-2	TGTGCCATCAGTGAGTCGGGGACAGGGGTTGGCTACACCTTC	CAISESGTGVGYTF
TRBV11-2	NA	NA	TRBJ1-5	TGTGCCAGCAGCTTAGCTGCCTTTGGAGATCAGCCCCAGCATTTT	CASSLAAFGDQPQHF
TRBV7-3	NA	TRBD1	TRBJ2-3	TGTGCCAGCAGCATCGGGACAGGGCGGCTGTATTTT	CASSIGTGRLYF
TRBV5-1	NA	TRBD2	TRBJ2-1	TGCGCCAGCAGAAAAGCGGCTAGCGGGAGCGCCACTACCTACAATGAGCAGTTCTTC	CASRKAASGSATTYNEQFF
TRBV6-4	NA	NA	TRBJ1-5	TGTGCCAGCAGCCCCAACGACAGGAAATATCAGCCCCAGCATTTT	CASSPNDRKYQPQHF
TRBV11-3	NA	NA	TRBJ2-1	TGTGCCAGCAGCTTAGGTATCACGGAGGGTCCCTACAATGAGCAGTTCTTC	CASSLGITEGPYNEQFF
TRBV6-2/TRBV6-3	NA	TRBD2	TRBJ2-2	TGTGCCAGCAGTCAAGGACTAGGTGGTGGGGAGCTGTTTTTT	CASSQGLGGGELFF
TRBV29-1	NA	NA	TRBJ1-2	TGCAGCGTTGATAGGGGGTATGGCTACACCTTC	CSVDRGYGYTF
TRBV19	NA	TRBD2	TRBJ2-3	TGTGCCAGTAGTATCCGGGAGGGATTCACCCCCCAGCAGTATTTT	CASSIREGFTPQQYF
TRBV3-1/TRBV3-2	once	TRBD2	TRBJ2-7	TGTGCCAGCAGCCAGCTTGGTGGGGGCCGGGGGGGTGAGCAGTACTTC	CASSQLGGGRGGEQYF
TRBV5-1	few	TRBD1	TRBJ2-1	TGCGCCAGCAGCACGACAGGGAATGAGCAGTTCTTC	CASSTTGNEQFF
TRBV18	NA	TRBD1	TRBJ1-4	TGTGCCAGCTCAAGACTCCGAGCCGGGACAGATAATGAAAAACTGTTTTTT	CASSRLRAGTDNEKLFF
TRBV18	NA	TRBD1	TRBJ1-4	TGTGCCAGCTCCCAAATACAGGGGGCCTCGAAGGAACTGTTTTTT	CASSQIQGASKELFF
TRBV5-1	NA	TRBD2	TRBJ2-1	TGCGCCAGCAGCCCGGGAGGGTCGAGGGATTACAATGAGCAGTTCTTC	CASSPGGSRDYNEQFF
TRBV7-8	few	NA	TRBJ1-5	TGTGCCAGCAGCTTAGCCGCAAATAGCAATCAGCCCCAGCATTTT	CASSLAANSNQPQHF
TRBV30	once	NA	TRBJ1-2	TGTGCCTGGAGTTTGACAGCAGCTAACTATGGCTACACCTTC	CAWSLTAANYGYTF
TRBV19	NA	NA	TRBJ2-4	TGTGCCACCTCCGGTCCGGGGCCGGGTGGCAAAAACATTCAGTACTTC	CATSGPGPGGKNIQYF
TRBV5-4	few	NA	TRBJ2-5	TGTGCCAGCAGCTTGGGAGGTGAACAAGAGACCCAGTACTTC	CASSLGGEQETQYF
TRBV9	NA	NA	TRBJ2-7	TGTGCCAGCAGCGTACAAGCGGCACTGGACGAGCAGTACTTC	CASSVQAALDEQYF
TRBV10-3	NA	NA	TRBJ1-2	TGTGCCATCAGTGATTTCGAGACGTGGGGCTACACCTTC	CAISDFETWGYTF
TRBV10-3	NA	TRBD1	TRBJ1-2	TGTGCCATCAGCCCGACAGGGAGGGAGGTCTATGGCTACACCTTC	CAISPTGREVYGYTF
TRBV19	NA	NA	TRBJ2-1	TGTGCCAGTAGTCTCAGTTTCTACAATGAGCAGTTCTTC	CASSLSFYNEQFF
TRBV27	NA	NA	TRBJ1-1	TGTGCCAGCAGTTATTTGCCAAACACTGAAGCTTTCTTT	CASSYLPNTEAFF
TRBV5-1	few	NA	TRBJ1-3	TGCGCCAGCAGTTCCCCCGATGGGGCCTACTCTGGAAACACCATATATTTT	CASSSPDGAYSGNTIYF
TRBV4-2	NA	NA	TRBJ1-5	TGTGCCAGCAGCCAGACCCAGGGATCTAATCAGCCCCAGCATTTT	CASSQTQGSNQPQHF
TRBV30	NA	NA	TRBJ1-1	TGTGCCTGGAGTGTACCGGGCAGAGTGAACACTGAAGCTTTCTTT	CAWSVPGRVNTEAFF
TRBV30	once	TRBD1	TRBJ1-6	TGTGCCTGGAGCCGATCTGTGACAGGGAATAATTCACCCCTCCACTTT	CAWSRSVTGNNSPLHF
TRBV29-1	NA	NA	TRBJ1-1	TGCAGCGTTGTGGGGGCTGAAGCTTTCTTT	CSVVGAEAFF
TRBV5-1	NA	NA	TRBJ1-6	TGCGCCAGCAGCTTGGCGGGGGCTGGTAGCTCCTATAATTCACCCCTCCACTTT	CASSLAGAGSSYNSPLHF
TRBV24-1	NA	NA	TRBJ1-2	TGTGCCACCAGTGCACGGAATGGAGGAGGGGATGGCTACACCTTC	CATSARNGGGDGYTF
TRBV5-8	once	NA	TRBJ1-1	TGTGCCAGCAGCTCATTTAGGGGTGGCACTGAAGCTTTCTTT	CASSSFRGGTEAFF
TRBV10-2	once	NA	TRBJ2-7	TGCGCCAGCTGTGGACTGGCTAACTACGAGCAGTACTTC	CASCGLANYEQYF